Following are 10 T cell receptor beta chains from one sample sequenced in a study of blood T cell repertoires in COVID-19. Clones were read by immunoSEQ multiplex PCR, and TCRdb kept only the in-frame ones, dropping some. The sample includes 150,000 to 200,000 clones, around 80% of them seen just once. Material for sequencing was PBMCs or T cells enriched from blood (not recorded which). All receptors derive from a man aged 50-60 years who had recovered from COVID-19.

This chain connects TRBV2 to TRBJ1-2; 10 nucleotides match TRBD1. The germline V gene has CDR1 SNHLY and CDR2 FYNNEI. Losses at the gene ends were 3 bases for V and 8 bases for J; bases not matched to a gene: 6. This CDR3 has 14 residues. The CDR3 nucleotides read TGTGCCAGCAGTGAGGTGGGGACAGGGGTCGGCTACACCTTC. Protein: CASSEVGTGVGYTF. The whole variable domain, remainder taken from reference TRBV2 and TRBJ1-2, is EPEVTQTPSHQVTQMGQEVILRCVPISNHLYFYWYRQILGQKVEFLVSFYNNEISEKSEIFDDQFSVERPDGSNFTLKIRSTKLEDSAMYFCASSEVGTGVGYTFGSGTRLTVV.

This chain joins TRBV28 and TRBJ2-7; a possible D gene is TRBD1 (6 bases). The CDR3 is made up of 14 amino acids. V lost 7 bases and J lost 7, with 20 bases in between. Germline lookup yields CDR1 MDHEN and CDR2 SYDVKM. This CDR3 is CASTLGNRVKEQYF. The CDR3 region has the DNA TGTGCCAGCACCTTAGGGAACAGGGTAAAGGAGCAGTACTTC.

The rearrangement uses TRBV18 and TRBJ2-1; TRBD2 aligns across 10 bases. The CDR3 has 15 amino acids. V shed 5 bases, J shed 6 bases, and the junction held 7 bases outside the gene matches. Germline V CDR1 and CDR2: KGHSH, LQKENI. CDR3 amino acids: CASSVLAGAGNEQFF. For the CDR3, the DNA is TGTGCCAGCTCAGTCCTAGCGGGGGCCGGCAATGAGCAGTTCTTC.

The chain is built from TRBV5-1 and TRBJ2-7; weak D call: TRBD1 (6 bases). The CDR3 sequence is 17 residues long. Germline CDR1 reads SGHRS; CDR2 reads YFSETQ. Trimming took off 0 bases at V and 0 bases at J, with 16 bases between the two ends. CDR3 sequence reads: CASSLVGARGISYEQYF. For the CDR3, the DNA is TGCGCCAGCAGCTTGGTGGGGGCCAGGGGAATCTCCTACGAGCAGTACTTC.

V is TRBV4-2 and J is TRBJ1-2; the match to TRBD1 covers 8 bases. This CDR3 is 15 amino acids long. V trimming: 1 base; J trimming: 11 bases; junction bases outside the gene matches: 12. From germline, CDR1 is LGHNA and CDR2 YNFKEQ. The DNA of the CDR3 is TGTGCCAGCAGCCAAGGACAGGGGAGGAGGATTGGGTACACCTTC. This codes for CASSQGQGRRIGYTF.

The chain carries TRBV19 and TRBJ1-5, with 7 bases lining up with TRBD1. The germline V gene has CDR1 LNHDA and CDR2 SQIVND (reference sequence). CDR3 length: 15 amino acids. The ends lost 2 bases at V and 3 bases at J; junction bases unmatched: 4. CDR3 sequence reads: CASSITGATNQPQHF. CDR3 DNA sequence: TGTGCCAGTAGTATAACAGGGGCTACCAATCAGCCCCAGCATTTT.

The V gene is TRBV7-2, the J gene TRBJ1-1; D is uncertain. Germline V gene lookup returns CDR1 SGHTA and CDR2 FQGNSA. This CDR3 contains 15 residues. V was clipped by 5 bases and J by 11 bases, with 24 bases between them. The CDR3: CASSPPFGGLIIAFF. The CDR3 DNA follows: TGTGCCAGCAGCCCCCCCTTTGGAGGATTGATTATTGCTTTCTTT.

The rearrangement links TRBV7-2 to TRBJ2-3; the match to TRBD2 covers 7 bases. The CDR3 spans 15 residues. The J segment lost 4 bases and the V segment lost 5 bases, leaving 9 bases of the junction unmatched. Germline V gene lookup returns CDR1 SGHTA and CDR2 FQGNSA. CDR3: CASSPAGGKADTQYF. CDR3 DNA: TGTGCCAGCAGCCCAGCCGGGGGGAAGGCAGATACGCAGTATTTT. The whole variable domain, remainder taken from reference TRBV7-2 and TRBJ2-3, is GAGVSQSPSNKVTEKGKDVELRCDPISGHTALYWYRQSLGQGLEFLIYFQGNSAPDKSGLPSDRFSAERTGGSVSTLTIQRTQQEDSAVYLCASSPAGGKADTQYFGPGTRLTVL.

This clone has only a few counts. The genes are TRBV6-5 and TRBJ2-3; the match to TRBD1 covers 11 bases. The CDR3 runs 14 residues. V shed 10 bases, J shed 4 bases, and the junction held 7 bases outside the gene matches. From germline, CDR1 is MNHEY and CDR2 SVGAGI. Here the CDR3 reads CATRPGQGADTQYF. The DNA of the CDR3 is TGTGCCACCAGACCGGGACAGGGGGCAGATACGCAGTATTTT.

The DNA of the CDR3 is TGTGCCAGCAGCTTCCCTGTAAGGACAGGAAGGTATGGCTACACCTTC. It translates to CASSFPVRTGRYGYTF. The chain couples TRBV5-6 to TRBJ1-2; 7 bases line up with TRBD1. This CDR3 is 16 amino acids long. The ends lost 2 bases at V and 5 bases at J; junction bases unmatched: 12. Germline V gives CDR1 SGHDT, CDR2 YYEEEE.